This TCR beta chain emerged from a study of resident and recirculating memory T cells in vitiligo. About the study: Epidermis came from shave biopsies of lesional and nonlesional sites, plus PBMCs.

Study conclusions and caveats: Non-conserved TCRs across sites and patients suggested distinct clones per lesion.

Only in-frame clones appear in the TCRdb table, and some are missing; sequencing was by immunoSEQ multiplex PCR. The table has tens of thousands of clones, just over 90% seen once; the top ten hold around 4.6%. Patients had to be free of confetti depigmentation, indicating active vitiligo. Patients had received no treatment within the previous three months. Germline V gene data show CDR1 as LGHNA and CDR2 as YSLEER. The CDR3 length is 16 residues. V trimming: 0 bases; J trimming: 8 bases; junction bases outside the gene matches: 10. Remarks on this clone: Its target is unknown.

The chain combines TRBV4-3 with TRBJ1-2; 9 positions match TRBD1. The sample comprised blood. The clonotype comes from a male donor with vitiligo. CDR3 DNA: TGCGCCAGCAGCCAAGATGCCACGGGACAGGGTTTCGGCTACACCTTC. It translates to CASSQDATGQGFGYTF.